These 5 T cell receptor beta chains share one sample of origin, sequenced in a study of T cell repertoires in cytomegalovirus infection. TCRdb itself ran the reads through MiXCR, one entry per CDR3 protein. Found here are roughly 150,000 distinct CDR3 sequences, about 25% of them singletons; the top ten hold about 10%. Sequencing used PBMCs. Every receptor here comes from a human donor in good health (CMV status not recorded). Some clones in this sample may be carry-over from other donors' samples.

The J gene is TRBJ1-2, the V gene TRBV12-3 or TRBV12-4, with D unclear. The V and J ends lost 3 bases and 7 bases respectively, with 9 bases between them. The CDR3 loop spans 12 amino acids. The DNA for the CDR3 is TGTGCCAGCAGTTTCTTGGGGTCTGGCTACACCTTC. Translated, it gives CASSFLGSGYTF.

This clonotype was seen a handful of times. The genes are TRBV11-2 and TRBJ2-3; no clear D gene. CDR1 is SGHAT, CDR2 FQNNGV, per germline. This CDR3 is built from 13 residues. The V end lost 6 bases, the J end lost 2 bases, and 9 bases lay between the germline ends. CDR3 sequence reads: CASRPPLTDTQYF. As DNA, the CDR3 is TGTGCCAGCAGACCACCCCTCACAGATACGCAGTATTTT.

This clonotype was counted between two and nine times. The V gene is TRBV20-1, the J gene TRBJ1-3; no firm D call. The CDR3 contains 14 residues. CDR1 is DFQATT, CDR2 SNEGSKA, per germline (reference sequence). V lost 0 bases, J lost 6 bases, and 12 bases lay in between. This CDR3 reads CSARDLYRQNTIYF. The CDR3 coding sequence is TGCAGTGCTAGAGATCTGTACCGGCAAAACACCATATATTTT.

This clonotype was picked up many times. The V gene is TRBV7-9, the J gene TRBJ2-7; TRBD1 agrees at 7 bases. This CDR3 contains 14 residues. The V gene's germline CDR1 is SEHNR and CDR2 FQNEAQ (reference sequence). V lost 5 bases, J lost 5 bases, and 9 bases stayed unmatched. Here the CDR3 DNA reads TGTGCCAGCAGCCCAGACAGGGAATCGGACGAGCAGTACTTC. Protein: CASSPDRESDEQYF.

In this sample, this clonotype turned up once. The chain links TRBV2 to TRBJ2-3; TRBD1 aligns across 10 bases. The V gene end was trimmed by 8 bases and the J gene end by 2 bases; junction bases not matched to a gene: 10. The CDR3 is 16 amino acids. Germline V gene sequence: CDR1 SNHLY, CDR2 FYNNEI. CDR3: CASERQGAKVTDTQYF. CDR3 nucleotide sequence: TGTGCCAGCGAGCGACAGGGGGCAAAAGTCACAGATACGCAGTATTTT.